One and the same sample provided the 7 T cell receptor beta chains below, sequenced in a study of T cells after yellow fever vaccination. TCRdb re-derived calls from the 5' RACE reads in MiXCR, one entry per CDR3 protein. The repertoire includes tens of thousands of distinct CDR3 sequences, about 7% of them detected once, and approximately 34% sits in the top ten. This sample comprised CD8+ T cells sorted from PBMCs, obtained 15 days after the yellow fever booster vaccination. Receptor source: a young man who received the YFV17D yellow fever vaccine.

This clonotype was counted many times. J is TRBJ1-1 and V is TRBV20-1, with D possibly TRBD1 on 5 matching bases. There are 12 residues in the CDR3. Germline lookup yields CDR1 DFQATT and CDR2 SNEGSKA (reference sequence). V gave up 6 bases and J gave up 4 bases, with 12 bases separating them. The CDR3 DNA reads as TGCAGTGCCATGGACACCCCCACTGAAGCTTTCTTT. Translation gives CSAMDTPTEAFF.

For this clonotype: A read error may be the cause here, since a much bigger clone is one base away. The genes are TRBV7-2 and TRBJ1-4; TRBD1 might be the D (5 bases). Trimming shortened V by 1 base and J by 8 bases, and 11 bases separated the two germline ends. The length of the CDR3 is 14 residues. CDR1 is SGHTA, CDR2 FQGNSA, per germline. The CDR3 nucleotides read TGTGCCAGCAGCTTAGGGCAGGGTGGCGAAAAACTGTTTTTT. It translates to CASSLGQGGEKLFF.

This clonotype was seen ten or more times. This sequence joins TRBV6-6 and TRBJ1-1; no definite D call. V was pared by 2 bases and J by 4 bases, with 8 bases between. From germline, CDR1 is MNHNY and CDR2 SVGAGI (reference sequence). The CDR3 spans 13 residues. CDR3 DNA sequence: TGTGCCAGCAGTTACGAACAGAGCACTGAAGCTTTCTTT. Translating it yields CASSYEQSTEAFF.

This clonotype has a count of ten or more. The CDR3 reads CASSWGREQLDIQYF. The CDR3 coding sequence is TGTGCCAGCAGCTGGGGGAGGGAACAGTTGGACATTCAGTACTTC. The chain carries TRBV7-2 and TRBJ2-4; the match to TRBD2 covers 7 bases. Germline V gene lookup returns CDR1 SGHTA and CDR2 FQGNSA. V gave up 4 bases and J gave up 8 bases; unmatched junction bases: 11. The CDR3 length is 15 residues.

This rearrangement joins TRBV6-2 or TRBV6-3 to TRBJ2-7, with 7 bases fitting TRBD1. With 5 bases clipped from V and 2 bases from J, the junction kept 6 bases outside the gene matches. Germline loops: CDR1 MNHEY, CDR2 SVGEGT. The CDR3 covers 14 residues. As DNA, the CDR3 is TGTGCCAGCAGTCTAGGGACAGAGGCCTACGAGCAGTACTTC. Translating gives CASSLGTEAYEQYF.

Turning to this clonotype: A clone one base away is much larger, so this may be a read error. This sequence joins TRBV20-1 and TRBJ2-7, with a weak D call TRBD1 (6 bases). This CDR3 has 13 residues. CDR1 and CDR2 (germline): DFQATT, SNEGSKA (reference sequence). Trimming took off 5 bases at V and 6 bases at J, with 17 bases between the two ends. CDR3 sequence: CSALDSSVGEQYF. CDR3 bases: TGCAGTGCTCTGGACAGTTCGGTGGGCGAGCAGTACTTC.

This clonotype was observed at least ten times. The V and J genes are TRBV3-1 and TRBJ1-1, with D uncertain. The CDR3 contains 14 residues. CDR1 and CDR2 from the germline V gene are LGHDT and YNNKEL (reference sequence). The V gene lost 4 bases and the J gene lost 1 base, with 10 bases spanning the gap. CDR3 bases: TGTGCCAGCAGCCCTTATTACAGGAACACTGAAGCTTTCTTT. This gives the protein CASSPYYRNTEAFF.